This T cell receptor (beta chain) came from a study of control samples from healthy donors and cancer patients. Libraries were prepared by immunoSEQ multiplex PCR; TCRdb keeps only in-frame clonotypes and omits some of them. The sample lists more than 70,000 clones, nearly 90% occurring once. Trimming stripped 7 bases from V and 3 bases from J, with 11 bases between. The germline V gene has CDR1 KGHDR and CDR2 SFDVKD. The CDR3 loop spans 13 amino acids. This TCR came from a man in his sixties with lung cancer. The sample taken for sequencing was PBMCs. This chain connects TRBV24-1 to TRBJ1-1; the D is unclear. For the CDR3, the DNA is TGTGCCACCAGCTGGCGGATCTACACTGAAGCTTTCTTT. It specifies CATSWRIYTEAFF.